The rows below give T cell receptor beta chains drawn from one sample of a study of vaccination effects on CD4 cells after COVID-19. These receptors lack a known antigen. Clones were sequenced by immunoSEQ multiplex PCR, and TCRdb holds only the in-frame ones, with some missing. Of around 15,000 clones in the sample, about 76% were seen once. Here the sequenced sample was CD4+ T cells from PBMCs cultured with HCoV-NL63 spike peptides, taken after COVID-19 vaccination. The receptors shown here come from a human donor who received a COVID-19 vaccine. Each CDR3 is given with its conserved first and last residue. A D gene is named only where the DNA matches it firmly. Some rows have no size entry. The others give once, few or many, or a class for an expanded clone.

v_gene	abundance	d_gene	j_gene	CDR3nt	CDR3aa
TRBV7-7	-	-	TRBJ2-7	TGTGCTAGCAGCCCCGGGGGCTACGAGCAGTACTTC	CASSPGGYEQYF
TRBV20-1	-	-	TRBJ2-5	TGCAGTGCTAGCGGGGAGACCCAGTACTTC	CSASGETQYF
TRBV6-2/TRBV6-3	-	-	TRBJ2-7	TGTGCCAGCAGCAGAACCCCATACGAGCAGTACTTC	CASSRTPYEQYF
TRBV10-3	-	-	TRBJ2-1	TGTGCCATCAGTGAGTCGGTGGGTTACAATGAGCAGTTCTTC	CAISESVGYNEQFF
TRBV5-1	-	-	TRBJ1-6	TGCGCCAGCAGTCCTAACAGGGCCCGAGATTCACCCCTCCACTTT	CASSPNRARDSPLHF
TRBV20-1	-	TRBD1	TRBJ1-1	TGCAGTGCTAGTTCGATGACAGGGGTGAACACTGAAGCTTTCTTT	CSASSMTGVNTEAFF
TRBV4-2	-	-	TRBJ1-4	TGTGCCAGCAGCGAAGGGGGAGGGCGGGATGAAAAACTGTTTTTT	CASSEGGGRDEKLFF
TRBV3-1/TRBV3-2	-	TRBD1	TRBJ1-3	TGTGCCAGCAGCCCAACAGGGGGCGCGAACACCATATATTTT	CASSPTGGANTIYF
TRBV6-5	once	-	TRBJ1-2	TGTGCCAGCAGTTACGACCGGGGAACTAACTATGGCTACACCTTC	CASSYDRGTNYGYTF
TRBV5-5	-	TRBD1	TRBJ2-5	TGTGCCAGCAGCCCAAGGGACAGGGCTGGTGAGACCCAGTACTTC	CASSPRDRAGETQYF
TRBV5-8	-	-	TRBJ2-1	TGTGCCAGCAGCGCCGGACGGATAAGATACAATGAGCAGTTCTTC	CASSAGRIRYNEQFF
TRBV6-5	medium-sized	TRBD1	TRBJ1-5	TGTGCCAGCAGATGGGACAGGCGGAGTAATCAGCCCCAGCATTTT	CASRWDRRSNQPQHF
TRBV18	few	-	TRBJ1-1	TGTGCCAGCTCACCACTACAGGCGGCCACTGAAGCTTTCTTT	CASSPLQAATEAFF
TRBV18	-	TRBD1	TRBJ1-6	TGTGCCAGCTCACCATGGGACAGTTATAATTCACCCCTCCACTTT	CASSPWDSYNSPLHF
TRBV9	-	-	TRBJ2-3	TGTGCCAGCAGCGCCCCCGGGACCCCTAGGTCGGATACGCAGTATTTT	CASSAPGTPRSDTQYF
TRBV30	once	-	TRBJ1-2	TGTGCCTGGACCCAGTTCTATGGCTACACCTTC	CAWTQFYGYTF